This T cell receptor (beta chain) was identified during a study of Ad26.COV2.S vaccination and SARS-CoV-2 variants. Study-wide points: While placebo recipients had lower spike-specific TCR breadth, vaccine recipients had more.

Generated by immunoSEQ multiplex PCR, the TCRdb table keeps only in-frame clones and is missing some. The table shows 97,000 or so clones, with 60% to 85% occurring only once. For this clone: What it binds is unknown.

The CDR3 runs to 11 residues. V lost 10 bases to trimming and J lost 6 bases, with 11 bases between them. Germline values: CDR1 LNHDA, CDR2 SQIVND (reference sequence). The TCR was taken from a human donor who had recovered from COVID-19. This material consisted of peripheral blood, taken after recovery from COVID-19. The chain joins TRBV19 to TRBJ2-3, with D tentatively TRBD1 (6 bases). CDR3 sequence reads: CATDQGDTQYF. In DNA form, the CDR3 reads TGTGCCACGGACCAGGGGGATACGCAGTATTTT.